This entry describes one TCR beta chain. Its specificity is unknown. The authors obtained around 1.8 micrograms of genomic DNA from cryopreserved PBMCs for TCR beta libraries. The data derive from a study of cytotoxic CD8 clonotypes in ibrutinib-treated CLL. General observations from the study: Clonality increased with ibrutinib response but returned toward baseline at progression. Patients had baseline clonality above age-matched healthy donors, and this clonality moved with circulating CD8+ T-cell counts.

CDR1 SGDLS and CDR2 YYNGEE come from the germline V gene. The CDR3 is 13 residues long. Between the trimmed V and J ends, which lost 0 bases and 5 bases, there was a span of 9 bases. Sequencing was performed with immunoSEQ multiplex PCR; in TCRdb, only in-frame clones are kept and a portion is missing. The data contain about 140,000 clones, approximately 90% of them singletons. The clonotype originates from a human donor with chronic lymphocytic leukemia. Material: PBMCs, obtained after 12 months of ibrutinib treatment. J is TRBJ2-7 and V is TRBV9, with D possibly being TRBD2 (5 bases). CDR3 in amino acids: CASSVGGSDEQYF. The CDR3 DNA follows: TGTGCCAGCAGCGTAGGAGGGTCGGACGAGCAGTACTTC.